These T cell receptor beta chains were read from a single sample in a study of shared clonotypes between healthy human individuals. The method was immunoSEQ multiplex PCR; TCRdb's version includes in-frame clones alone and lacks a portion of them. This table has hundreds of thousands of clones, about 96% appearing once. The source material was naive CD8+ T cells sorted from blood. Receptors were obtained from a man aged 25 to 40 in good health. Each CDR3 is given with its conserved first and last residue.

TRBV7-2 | CASSLAGTLTYEQYF
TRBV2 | CASSDSGKPYNEQFF
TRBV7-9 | CASGGLAGSTLYEQYF
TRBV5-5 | CASSLTGGQYEQYF
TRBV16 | CASSRLAGGLGFPTDSYNEQFF
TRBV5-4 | CASSLRGTGEETQYF
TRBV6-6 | CASSYEGNSYEQYF
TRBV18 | CASSPPGRGPTYEQYF
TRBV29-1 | CSVGQGSDTEAFF
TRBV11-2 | CASSLEPVGDSSYEQYF
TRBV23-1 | CASTHSPYEQYF
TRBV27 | CASSFGGLTEAFF
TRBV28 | CASSGNREVNYGYTF
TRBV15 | CATSRDWKNTEAFF
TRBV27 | CASSFRQGYEQYF
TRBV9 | CASSVHTAQETQYF
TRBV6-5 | CASSYRDRGLNEQFF
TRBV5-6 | CASSAGTGYEQYF
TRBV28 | CASSFTREITDTQYF
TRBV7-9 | CAQGGDYEQYF
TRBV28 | CASIPSRNRGPSNYGYTF
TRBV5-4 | CASNLGQGIGEQFF
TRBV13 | CASSSLPGYTF
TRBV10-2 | CASSDNEGETQYF
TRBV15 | CATSGPSEVYEQYF
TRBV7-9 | CASKSQSDLYEQYF
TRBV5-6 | CASSPRGLAEYEQYF
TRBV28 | CASSLAQDRVEKLFF
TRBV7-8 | CASSLTGTTNTNEQFF
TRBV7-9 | CASSWQSEQYF
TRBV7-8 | CASSFGDRVHEQYF
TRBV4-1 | CASSQSTGQGAEGTEAFF
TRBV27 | CASSLWAGIPEAFF
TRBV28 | CASRIRDTLQGQETQYF
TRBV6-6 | CATLAGRGEQYF
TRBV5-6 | CASSSVRNEQYF
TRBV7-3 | CASSLTDSSETASGPGLNYYEQYF
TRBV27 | CASSLKDGGLETQYF
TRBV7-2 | CASSLGLWNTGELFF
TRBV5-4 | CASKIAGGYEQYF
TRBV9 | CASREQGWSGNTIYF
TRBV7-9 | CASSYSPYEQYF
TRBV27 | CASSLSEGMSYEQYF
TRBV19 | CASSLGTSGVNEQFF